One and the same sample provided the 18 T cell receptor beta chains below, sequenced in a study of blood T cell repertoires in COVID-19. Only in-frame clones appear in the TCRdb table, and some are missing; sequencing was by immunoSEQ multiplex PCR. The sample lists 60,000 to 75,000 clones, 75% to 90% occurring once. The source material was peripheral blood. The origin of the receptors is a man aged 25-45 years with acute or convalescent COVID-19.

Comment on this clone: This same CDR3 is encoded by further DNA sequences in the sample. This chain joins TRBV27 and TRBJ2-1, with TRBD1 matching over 9 bases. J lost 0 bases, V lost 3 bases, and 0 bases had no gene match. Germline lookup yields CDR1 MNHEY and CDR2 SMNVEV (reference sequence). The CDR3 contains 15 residues. CDR3 in amino acids: CASSLGQGSYNEQFF. The CDR3 DNA follows: TGTGCCAGCAGTTTGGGACAGGGCTCCTACAATGAGCAGTTCTTC.

The chain combines TRBV28 with TRBJ1-2; TRBD1 matches at 8 bases. V lost 1 base, J lost 8 bases, and 6 bases stayed unmatched. CDR3 length: 14 residues. CDR1 is MDHEN, CDR2 SYDVKM, per germline. The DNA for the CDR3 is TGTGCCAGCAGTTTATCGACAGGGGTCGGGGGCTACACCTTC. It translates to CASSLSTGVGGYTF.

The genes are TRBV14 and TRBJ2-1; 7 nucleotides agree with TRBD1. The CDR3 contains 17 residues. V trimming: 0 bases; J trimming: 2 bases; junction bases outside the gene matches: 7. Germline V gene lookup returns CDR1 SGHDN and CDR2 FVKESK. CDR3 loop: CASSQDKRQGAYNEQFF. In DNA, the CDR3 is TGTGCCAGCAGCCAAGATAAGCGGCAGGGGGCCTACAATGAGCAGTTCTTC.

This clone was observed a handful of times. The chain is built from TRBV4-1 and TRBJ2-3; 10 bases match TRBD2. Germline CDR1 is MGHRA and CDR2 is YSYEKL. This CDR3 has 16 residues. Germline trimming cut 1 base from V and 10 bases from J; bases unmatched to any gene: 11. CDR3 bases: TGCGCCAGCAGCCAAGTACTAGCGGGAAGTTCGAGGGCGCAGTATTTT. Its protein is CASSQVLAGSSRAQYF.

CDR3 in amino acids: CASSADRSSYEQYF. CDR3 bases: TGTGCCAGCAGCGCGGACAGGAGCTCCTACGAGCAGTACTTC. The chain couples TRBV7-3 to TRBJ2-7; 7 positions match TRBD1. CDR3 length: 14 residues. Germline V CDR1 and CDR2: SGHTA, FQGTGA. V shed 5 bases and J 0 bases; nucleotides not matched to a gene: 4.

The rearrangement links TRBV9 to TRBJ2-3; no firm D call. The CDR3 contains 13 residues. The ends were cut back, 1 base at V and 7 bases at J, with 10 bases in the middle. Germline-derived CDR1 and CDR2 are SGDLS and YYNGEE. The CDR3 loop is CASSVSLDHTQYF. The CDR3 DNA is TGTGCCAGCAGCGTAAGTCTAGACCATACGCAGTATTTT.

The rearrangement uses TRBV21-1 and TRBJ1-1; the listed D gene, TRBD1, was not tested against the DNA. TRBV21-1 constitutes a pseudogene. CDR3 length: 13 residues. The CDR3 DNA reads TGTGCCAGCATTAACGGGACAGTGCCTGAAGCTTTCTTT. Residues: CASINGTVPEAFF.

The V gene is TRBV7-6, the J gene TRBJ1-4; no definite D call. There are 14 residues in the CDR3. Per germline, CDR1 SGHVS and CDR2 FNYEAQ. Trimming removed 5 bases from V and 3 bases from J, with 10 bases in between. The CDR3 region is CASSPTGANEKLFF. The CDR3 DNA reads as TGTGCCAGCAGCCCAACCGGGGCTAATGAAAAACTGTTTTTT.

This clone was observed a single time. The chain couples TRBV7-9 to TRBJ2-7, with a possible D match to TRBD1 (5 bases). CDR3 length: 14 residues. The V end was cut by 3 bases, the J end by 1 base, with 10 bases between. The germline V gene has CDR1 SEHNR and CDR2 FQNEAQ (reference sequence). CDR3 DNA: TGTGCCAGCAGCTTTGGGCAGGGATCCTACGAGCAGTACTTC. It yields the protein CASSFGQGSYEQYF.

This chain uses TRBV4-1 with TRBJ2-3, with 7 bases lining up with TRBD2. This CDR3 is built from 17 residues. The germline V gene has CDR1 MGHRA and CDR2 YSYEKL. With V trimmed by 0 bases and J by 2 bases, 8 bases remained unmatched. This CDR3 is CASSQDDYAGATDTQYF. The CDR3 DNA reads as TGCGCCAGCAGCCAAGATGACTACGCGGGAGCCACAGATACGCAGTATTTT.

CDR3 nucleotides: TGTGCCAGTAGTAGATCAGGGATTAGCAATCAGCCCCAGCATTTT. This translates into CASSRSGISNQPQHF. The chain carries TRBV19 and TRBJ1-5; TRBD1 might be the D (5 bases). With 4 bases removed from V and 0 bases from J, the gap between germline ends came to 10 bases. Germline V CDR1 and CDR2: LNHDA, SQIVND (reference sequence). The CDR3 loop spans 15 amino acids.

The sample holds a few counts of this clone. The V and J genes are TRBV9 and TRBJ2-4, with D tentatively TRBD2 (6 bases). Germline loops: CDR1 SGDLS, CDR2 YYNGEE. The CDR3 is 12 amino acids. The V end lost 0 bases, the J end lost 14 bases, and 12 bases lay between the germline ends. Here the CDR3 reads CASSVAGDTKYF. As DNA, the CDR3 is TGTGCCAGCAGCGTAGCGGGGGATACAAAGTACTTC. Full variable domain (remainder filled in from reference TRBV9 and TRBJ2-4): DSGVTQTPKHLITATGQRVTLRCSPRSGDLSVYWYQQSLDQGLQFLIQYYNGEERAKGNILERFSAQQFPDLHSELNLSSLELGDSALYFCASSVAGDTKYFGAGTRLSVL.

This chain uses TRBV5-1 with TRBJ2-1, with 7 bases that match TRBD1. J gave up 6 bases and V 2 bases, and 8 bases lay outside the gene matches. The CDR3 runs 15 residues. CDR1 and CDR2 from the germline V gene are SGHRS and YFSETQ. CDR3 in amino acids: CASSFSLRGPNEQFF. The CDR3 DNA sequence: TGCGCCAGCAGCTTCAGCCTAAGGGGGCCCAATGAGCAGTTCTTC.

This chain joins TRBV9 and TRBJ2-7, with D possibly being TRBD1 (5 bases). V gave up 4 bases and J gave up 2 bases, with 22 bases separating them. The CDR3 sequence is 17 residues long. CDR1 and CDR2 (germline): SGDLS, YYNGEE. The CDR3 DNA is TGTGCCAGCAGCCAAGGGGCAGGGCAAACGAGTGCCTACGAGCAGTACTTC. Its translation is CASSQGAGQTSAYEQYF.

The rearrangement uses TRBV6-1 and TRBJ1-5, with D perhaps matching TRBD1 (6 bases). V lost 1 base and J 0 bases, leaving 13 bases between the germline ends. Germline CDR1 reads MNHNS; CDR2 reads SASEGT. The CDR3 runs 17 residues. The CDR3 spells CASSEVYRVTSNQPQHF. Here the CDR3 DNA reads TGTGCCAGCAGTGAAGTCTACAGGGTGACTAGCAATCAGCCCCAGCATTTT.

This chain connects TRBV6-5 to TRBJ1-6; tentative D call: TRBD1 (6 bases). Germline CDR1 is MNHEY and CDR2 is SVGAGI. The CDR3 has 14 residues. With 11 bases removed from V and 10 bases from J, the gap between germline ends came to 21 bases. The CDR3 spells CAGQSTRGSSPLHF. The CDR3 DNA sequence: TGTGCCGGCCAATCCACCAGGGGTTCGTCACCCCTCCACTTT.

The chain carries TRBV9 and TRBJ1-6; TRBD1 aligns across 10 bases. The CDR3 covers 15 residues. The V gene end was trimmed by 0 bases and the J gene end by 13 bases; junction bases not matched to a gene: 7. CDR1 is SGDLS, CDR2 YYNGEE, per germline. The CDR3 sequence is CASSVEGTGEGPLHF. The CDR3 coding sequence is TGTGCCAGCAGCGTAGAGGGGACAGGGGAGGGGCCCCTCCACTTT.

V and J are TRBV3-1 (or the pseudogene TRBV3-2) and TRBJ1-6, with D unclear. V lost 2 bases, J lost 2 bases, and 7 bases lay in between. The CDR3 covers 15 residues. The germline V gene encodes CDR1 LGHDT and CDR2 YNNKEL (reference sequence). CDR3 protein: CASSQSSPYNSPLHF. The DNA of the CDR3 is TGTGCCAGCAGCCAATCGAGTCCCTATAATTCACCCCTCCACTTT.